These 9 T cell receptor beta chains came from one sample sequenced in a study of T cells in Graves' hyperthyroidism and ophthalmopathy. RNA transcripts served as the template for amplifying TCR beta CDR3 regions. A first-round RT-PCR of the TCR CDR3 used the HTBI primer set. TCRdb re-called the multiplex PCR reads through MiXCR, storing one row per CDR3 protein. The table lists more than 300,000 distinct CDR3 sequences, around 13% of them singletons, with roughly 9.6% in the top ten. Sequencing used blood. The receptor source for this set is a woman in her sixties or seventies with Graves' hyperthyroidism.

This clonotype came up many times. V gene TRBV27 combines with J gene TRBJ2-2; D is uncertain. In germline, CDR1 is MNHEY, CDR2 SMNVEV (reference sequence). This CDR3 has 14 residues. The V end was cut by 4 bases, the J end by 12 bases, with 18 bases between. The DNA of the CDR3 is TGTGCCAGCAGTTCCGCCGGACCGATCAGCAAGCTGTTTTTT. Protein product: CASSSAGPISKLFF.

V and J are TRBV11-2 and TRBJ2-7; 7 nucleotides align to TRBD2. Germline lookup yields CDR1 SGHAT and CDR2 FQNNGV. This CDR3 spans 14 amino acids. V shed 5 bases, J shed 3 bases, and the junction held 7 bases outside the gene matches. The CDR3 protein is CASSLGGGDYEQYF. The CDR3 nucleotides are TGTGCCAGCAGCCTTGGGGGGGGAGACTACGAGCAGTACTTC.

This clonotype came up a few times. The genes are TRBV20-1 and TRBJ2-7, with TRBD2 matching 14 bases. The J segment lost 4 bases and the V segment lost 1 base, leaving 3 bases of the junction unmatched. The CDR3 extends over 15 amino acids. CDR1 and CDR2 (germline): DFQATT, SNEGSKA (reference sequence). CDR3: CSARGGLAGGYEQYF. The DNA for the CDR3 is TGCAGTGCTAGAGGAGGACTAGCGGGAGGATACGAGCAGTACTTC.

This clonotype showed up many times. The chain has TRBV27 and TRBJ1-4; D gene uncertain. The CDR3 extends over 13 amino acids. Germline loops: CDR1 MNHEY, CDR2 SMNVEV (reference sequence). Deletions cut 5 bases from V and 10 bases from J, with 14 bases between. The CDR3 bases are TGTGCCAGCAGTCCGAAGACAAGGCGAAAACTGTTTTTT. It codes for CASSPKTRRKLFF.

The CDR3 DNA reads TGTGCCAGCAGCTGGGGTTCCGAAGGTGGGCAGTATTTT. Its translation: CASSWGSEGGQYF. This chain connects TRBV7-8 to TRBJ2-3, with D unresolved. The ends were cut back, 4 bases at V and 11 bases at J, with 16 bases in the middle. The CDR3 has 13 residues. Germline CDR1 is SGHVS and CDR2 is FQNEAQ.

This clonotype was recorded many times. This chain joins TRBV2 and TRBJ1-6, with 8 bases matching TRBD1. V shed 8 bases and J 7 bases; nucleotides not matched to a gene: 7. CDR3 length equals 14 residues. Germline-derived CDR1 and CDR2 are SNHLY and FYNNEI. The CDR3 DNA reads as TGTGCCAGCTGCCCGGACAGGGCGAATTCACCCCTCCACTTT. Translating it yields CASCPDRANSPLHF.

This clonotype was seen many times. This chain connects TRBV27 to TRBJ2-1, with unresolved D. CDR1 is MNHEY, CDR2 SMNVEV, per germline (reference sequence). Trimming shortened V by 8 bases and J by 2 bases, and 13 bases separated the two germline ends. This CDR3 comprises 14 residues. CDR3 nucleotides: TGTGCCAGCGCTGACCTCCCCACCTACAATGAGCAGTTCTTC. Protein: CASADLPTYNEQFF.

This clonotype has ten or more counts. At one of its ends the junction is not consistent with the germline gene, which may arise from a read error. The chain carries TRBV20-1 and TRBJ2-1; D remains unclear. CDR3 length: 15 amino acids. CDR1 and CDR2 from the germline V gene are DFQATT and SNEGSKA (reference sequence). This chain's CDR3 is CSARSSMTSSNEQFF. In nucleotides, the CDR3 is TGCAGTGCTAGATCGAGCATGACCTCCTCCAATGAGCAGTTCTTC.

This clonotype was detected ten times or more. The rearrangement uses TRBV11-2 and TRBJ2-7, with 14 bases identical to TRBD2. The ends lost 5 bases at V and 1 base at J; junction bases unmatched: 1. This CDR3 spans 15 amino acids. Germline CDR1 reads SGHAT; CDR2 reads FQNNGV. CDR3 loop: CASSRLAGGSYEQYF. In nucleotides, the CDR3 is TGTGCCAGCAGCCGACTAGCGGGAGGGTCCTACGAGCAGTACTTC.